Given below is one T cell receptor beta chain in context. Its antigen is as yet unknown. After CD4 positive bead selection, the CD4-negative fraction gave CD8 T cells. Cells stained for CD3, CD4, CD8, CD45RA and CD27 were sorted into four subsets. The data were obtained in a study of naive and memory T cell subsets. Study-wide findings and caveats: Possibly reflecting memory cells re-expressing CD45RA, a few larger clonotypes occurred in naive repertoires, especially CD8.

Both TRBC1 and TRBC2 were covered by a beta constant-region primer of two equimolar oligonucleotides. The ligated cDNA underwent four PCR rounds using SP2 and nested alpha and beta constant-region primers. Ligation attached a single-stranded oligonucleotide with a 12-nucleotide UMI and the SP2 primer to the cDNA 3' end. Using its own MiXCR run on the UMI-ligation and nested PCR reads, TCRdb lists one record per CDR3 protein. The profile shows roughly 80,000 distinct CDR3 sequences, about 10% of them singletons. Sequences were obtained from naive CD8+ T cells from blood. This TCR came from a human donor in good health.

CDR3 protein: CASSSPGGYGNQPQHF. CDR3 DNA sequence: TGTGCCAGCAGTTCCCCGGGGGGGTATGGCAATCAGCCCCAGCATTTT. The rearrangement uses TRBV28 and TRBJ1-5; tentatively, D is TRBD1 (5 bases). This CDR3 has 16 residues. Germline-derived CDR1 and CDR2 are MDHEN and SYDVKM. V lost 4 bases to trimming and J lost 2 bases, with 15 bases between them.